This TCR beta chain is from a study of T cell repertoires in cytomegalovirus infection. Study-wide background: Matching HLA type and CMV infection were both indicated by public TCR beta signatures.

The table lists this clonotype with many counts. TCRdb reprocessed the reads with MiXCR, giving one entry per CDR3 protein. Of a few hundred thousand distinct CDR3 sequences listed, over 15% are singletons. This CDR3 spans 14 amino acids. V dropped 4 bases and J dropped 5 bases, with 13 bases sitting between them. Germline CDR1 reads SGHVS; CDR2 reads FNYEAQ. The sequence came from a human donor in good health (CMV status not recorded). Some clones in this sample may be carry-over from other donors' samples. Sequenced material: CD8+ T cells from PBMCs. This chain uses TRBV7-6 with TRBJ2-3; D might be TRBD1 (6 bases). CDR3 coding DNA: TGTGCCAGCAGCTCCCGGGACAAGCAAGATACGCAGTATTTT. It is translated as CASSSRDKQDTQYF.